One T cell receptor (beta chain) is described in this entry. The record originates from a study of blood T cell repertoires in COVID-19. Measured with immunoSEQ multiplex PCR; TCRdb has only the in-frame clones, and not every one. The sample records hundreds of thousands of clones, around 84% being singletons. This TCR derives from a man aged 55 to 69 with acute or convalescent COVID-19. The specimen sequenced was peripheral blood.

The CDR3 DNA follows: TGTGCCAGCAGAGTGCCGACGGGGGATACGCAGTATTTT. This encodes CASRVPTGDTQYF. J is TRBJ2-3 and V is TRBV6-5; TRBD2 is a possible D gene (5 bases). Germline CDR1 is MNHEY and CDR2 is SVGAGI. V was cut by 6 bases and J by 6 bases, with 13 bases left in between. This CDR3 is built from 13 residues.